The 13 T cell receptor beta chains listed next were all sequenced from one sample in a study of breast tumors, draining lymph nodes, adjacent tissues. The lymph nodes were axillary draining lymph nodes from breast cancer patients. TCRdb re-derived calls from the multiplex PCR reads in MiXCR, one entry per CDR3 protein. This table holds approximately 170,000 distinct CDR3 sequences, roughly 30% found once. Material: axillary lymph node tissue. The receptors shown here come from a female donor with breast cancer. Some clones in this sample may be carry-over from other donors' samples.

This clonotype was observed at least ten times. The rearrangement links TRBV5-8 to TRBJ1-2, with 9 bases fitting TRBD1. With 2 bases clipped from V and 3 bases from J, the junction kept 8 bases outside the gene matches. The germline V gene encodes CDR1 SGHTS and CDR2 YDEGEE. This CDR3 region has 16 residues. This chain's CDR3 is CASSFPGQGGDYGYTF. CDR3 in DNA: TGTGCCAGCAGCTTCCCGGGACAGGGCGGAGACTATGGCTACACCTTC.

Ten or more counts support this clonotype. This chain links TRBV3-1 with TRBJ2-2; 7 bases match TRBD2. The CDR3 covers 17 residues. V gave up 4 bases and J gave up 3 bases; unmatched junction bases: 11. Germline CDR1 reads LGHDT; CDR2 reads YNNKEL (reference sequence). CDR3 residues: CASSPHWDSGYTGELFF. As DNA, the CDR3 is TGTGCCAGCAGCCCCCATTGGGATAGCGGGTACACCGGGGAGCTGTTTTTT.

Of note for this clonotype: A much larger clone differs from this one at a single base, so this may be a read error. The rearrangement joins TRBV14 to TRBJ2-1; D is possibly TRBD1 (5 bases). There are 17 residues in the CDR3. The germline V gene has CDR1 SGHDN and CDR2 FVKESK. The CDR3 DNA reads as TGTGCCAGCAGCCAAGGGGGCGAGACTTTCTCCTACACTGAGCAGTTCTTC. Its translation is CASSQGGETFSYTEQFF.

Ten or more counts support this clonotype. The chain uses TRBV7-8 and TRBJ2-1; the match to TRBD1 covers 9 bases. Trimming took 4 bases from V and 3 from J; bases not matched to a gene: 7. Germline CDR1 SGHVS, CDR2 FQNEAQ. CDR3 length: 16 residues. CDR3 DNA: TGTGCCAGCAGCTCCTGGGCGGACAGGGGCTACAATGAGCAGTTCTTC. As protein: CASSSWADRGYNEQFF.

As regards this clonotype: With a much larger clone just one base away, this may be a read error. The chain employs TRBV6-1 and TRBJ1-2; the match to TRBD1 covers 8 bases. V shed 6 bases and J 4 bases; nucleotides not matched to a gene: 16. There are 17 residues in the CDR3. Looked up from germline, CDR1 is MNHNS and CDR2 is SASEGT. The CDR3 DNA sequence: TGTGCCAGCAGCCACCTTGGTGGACAGGGAGAGGGCTATGGCTACACCTTC. Residues: CASSHLGGQGEGYGYTF.

As concerns this clonotype: A read error is possible here, since a much larger clone lies one base away. The rearrangement joins TRBV12-3 or TRBV12-4 to TRBJ2-1; TRBD1 matches at 9 bases. The CDR3 is made up of 16 amino acids. The V and J ends lost 4 bases and 8 bases, in that order; junction bases with no gene match: 12. CDR3 bases: TGTGCCAGCAGTTACTCAACCGGGACAGGGAACGATGAGCAGTTCTTC. This sequence encodes CASSYSTGTGNDEQFF.

This clonotype was seen a handful of times. A much larger clone differs by one base, so this may be a read error. V gene TRBV7-9 combines with J gene TRBJ2-3, with D tentatively TRBD1 or TRBD2 (5 bases each). This CDR3 region has 17 residues. Germline CDR1 SEHNR, CDR2 FQNEAQ (reference sequence). For the CDR3, the DNA is TGTGCCAGCGCGAAGAGGGGTGTAGCCGCTAGCACAGATCCGCAGTATTTT. Protein sequence: CASAKRGVAASTDPQYF.

To note about this clonotype: This may be a read error, as it is one base from a much larger clone. The rearrangement links TRBV10-3 to TRBJ2-2; 11 positions agree with TRBD1. The CDR3 runs to 17 residues. CDR1 and CDR2 (germline): ENHRY, SYGVKD. The J segment lost 1 base and the V segment lost 6 bases, leaving 7 bases of the junction unmatched. CDR3 nucleotides: TGTGCCATCAGGCCCGGGACAGGGGGAAGGAACACCGGGGAGCTGTTTTTT. This codes for CAIRPGTGGRNTGELFF.

On this clonotype: A much larger clone differs from this one at a single base, so this may be a read error. The chain carries TRBV16 and TRBJ1-5; the D gene is possibly TRBD1 (6 bases). CDR1 and CDR2 from the germline V gene are KGHSY and FQNENV. Trimming left V 4 bases short and J 6 bases short, with 13 bases between. CDR3 size: 14 residues. For the CDR3, the DNA is TGTGCCAGCAGCCGTGCCCAGGGGAGTCAGCCCCAGCATTTT. Protein sequence: CASSRAQGSQPQHF.

Turning to this clonotype: A much larger clone is a single base away; this may be a read error. The chain uses TRBV5-4 and TRBJ1-3; TRBD1 is a possible D gene (6 bases). The CDR3 has 15 residues. Germline CDR1 is SGHNT and CDR2 is YYREEE (reference sequence). CDR3 in amino acids: CASRVSGAPGNAIYF. The CDR3 DNA reads as TGTGCCAGCAGAGTATCAGGGGCGCCTGGAAACGCCATATATTTT. Filled out from reference TRBV5-4 and TRBJ1-3, the complete variable domain reads ETGVTQSPTHLIKTRGQQVTLRCSSQSGHNTVSWYQQALGQGPQFIFQYYREEENGRGNFPPRFSGLQFPNYSSELNVNALELDDSALYLCASRVSGAPGNAIYFGEGSWLTVV.

This clonotype was seen many times. The chain has TRBV12-5 and TRBJ1-5, with D perhaps TRBD1 (6 bases). This CDR3 has 13 amino acids. Germline V lookup: CDR1 LGHNT, CDR2 FRNRAP. V gave up 2 bases and J gave up 11 bases, with 13 bases separating them. CDR3 nucleotides: TGTGCTAGTGGTTTGCGGGGGGCCCGGGCCCAGCATTTT. It specifies CASGLRGARAQHF.

V gene TRBV7-2 combines with J gene TRBJ1-1; D uncertain. Germline V gene data show CDR1 as SGHTA and CDR2 as FQGNSA. V lost 1 base to trimming and J lost 0 bases, with 6 bases between them. The CDR3 runs to 14 residues. CDR3 DNA: TGTGCCAGCAGCTTAGTGGTCGTGAACACTGAAGCTTTCTTT. As protein: CASSLVVVNTEAFF.

This clonotype was seen ten or more times. The J gene is TRBJ2-7, the V gene TRBV4-3, with D possibly being TRBD2 (5 bases). The CDR3 extends over 19 amino acids. The ends were cut back, 0 bases at V and 0 bases at J, with 21 bases in the middle. Germline V gene sequence: CDR1 LGHNA, CDR2 YSLEER. The chain's CDR3 is CASSQDLPPEAEASYEQYF. The CDR3 DNA sequence: TGCGCCAGCAGCCAAGACCTCCCTCCTGAGGCGGAGGCCTCCTACGAGCAGTACTTC.